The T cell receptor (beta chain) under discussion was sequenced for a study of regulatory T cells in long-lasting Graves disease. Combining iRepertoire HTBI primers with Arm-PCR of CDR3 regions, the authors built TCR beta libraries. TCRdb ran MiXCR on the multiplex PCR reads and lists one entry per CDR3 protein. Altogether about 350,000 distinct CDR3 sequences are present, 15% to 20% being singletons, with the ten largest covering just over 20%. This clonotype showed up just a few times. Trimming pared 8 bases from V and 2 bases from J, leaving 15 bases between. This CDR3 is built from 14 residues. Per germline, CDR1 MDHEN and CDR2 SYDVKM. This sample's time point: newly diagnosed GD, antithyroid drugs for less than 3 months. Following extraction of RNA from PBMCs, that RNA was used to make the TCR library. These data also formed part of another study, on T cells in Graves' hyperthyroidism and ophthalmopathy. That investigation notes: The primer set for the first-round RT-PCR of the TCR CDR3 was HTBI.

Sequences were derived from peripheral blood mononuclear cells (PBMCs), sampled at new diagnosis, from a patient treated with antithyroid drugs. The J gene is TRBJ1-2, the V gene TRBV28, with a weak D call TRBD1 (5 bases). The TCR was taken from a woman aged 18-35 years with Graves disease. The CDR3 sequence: CASGRSGQNYGYTF. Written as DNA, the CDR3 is TGTGCCAGCGGCAGGTCGGGGCAGAACTATGGCTACACCTTC.